Listed below are T cell receptor beta chains from one sample, sequenced in a study of tumor and adjacent non-tumor tissue in lung cancer. TCRdb re-called the multiplex PCR reads with MiXCR, one entry per CDR3 protein. The sample lists over 40,000 distinct CDR3 sequences, about 70% seen once, with roughly 25% in the top ten. The sequenced sample consisted of distant non-tumor lung tissue. These receptors originate from a woman in her sixties with non-small cell lung cancer. Each CDR3 is given with its conserved first and last residue. D genes are given only for firm matches. Clone sizes are given selectively: once, few, many, or a class where the clone is expanded.

clone size	J gene	V gene	D gene	CDR3 DNA	CDR3 protein
-	TRBJ1-1	TRBV6-1	-	TGTGTCAGCAGTGGGTACCCGGGACATGGCCTTTCGAACACTGAAGCTTTCTTT	CVSSGYPGHGLSNTEAFF
-	TRBJ1-4	TRBV29-1	-	TGCAGCGTTTTGCGGGCAACTAATGAAAAACCGTTTTTT	CSVLRATNEKPFF
-	TRBJ2-3	TRBV4-1	-	TGCGCCAGCAGCCAAAGAGGATTCAGTAAAGATACGCACTATTTT	CASSQRGFSKDTHYF
-	TRBJ1-5	TRBV12-3/TRBV12-4	-	TGTGCCAGCAGTCCGAATCAGCACGGCCACAATCAGCCCCAGCATTTT	CASSPNQHGHNQPQHF
-	TRBJ2-3	TRBV4-3	TRBD2	TGCGCTAGCAGCCAAGGGACTAGCGAGGCAGATGCGCAGTATTTT	CASSQGTSEADAQYF
-	TRBJ1-1	TRBV7-9	-	TGTGCCATCAGCTTTGGCCCCTCACAAGCCTTCTTT	CAISFGPSQAFF
-	TRBJ2-5	TRBV4-1	-	TGCGCCAGCAGCCCCCTACCCCCTGGGATCATCCAAGAGTCCCAGTACTTC	CASSPLPPGIIQESQYF
-	TRBJ2-3	TRBV4-3	-	-	CTSSQVAGGITDTQYF
-	TRBJ1-5	TRBV6-2/TRBV6-3	-	TGTGTCAGCACCACAGGTGGGAGGGAGGATCAGCCCCAGCATTTT	CVSTTGGREDQPQHF
many	TRBJ1-2	TRBV12-3/TRBV12-4	-	TGTGCCAGCAGTTTAGGCAGGGCTGCCTATGGCTACACCTTC	CASSLGRAAYGYTF
-	TRBJ2-1	TRBV6-2/TRBV6-3	TRBD1	TGTGCCAACACCGGGACAGGGGGAAACAATGAGCGGTTCTTC	CANTGTGGNNERFF
-	TRBJ2-7	TRBV5-1	TRBD1	TGCGCCAGCAGCTTGGGAAGGACAGGGGTCGAGCAGTACTTC	CASSLGRTGVEQYF
-	TRBJ1-1	TRBV6-1	-	TGTGCCTTCCCGATGAATACTGAAGCTTTCTTT	CAFPMNTEAFF
-	TRBJ2-6	TRBV6-2/TRBV6-3	-	TGTGCCAGCAGTTACTCGGCAACTGGGGCTAACGTCCTGACTTTC	CASSYSATGANVLTF
-	TRBJ2-5	TRBV6-2/TRBV6-3	TRBD2	TGTGTCAGCAGTAGCCCCCGAAGCGGGGACCATGAGACCCAGTACTTC	CVSSSPRSGDHETQYF
few	TRBJ2-4	TRBV6-2/TRBV6-3	-	TGTGCCAACAGTTACGATGTCCAAAATATTCAATACTTC	CANSYDVQNIQYF
-	TRBJ2-7	TRBV6-5	-	TGTGTCAGCAGAACATACGCAGCCCACGAGCAGTACTTC	CVSRTYAAHEQYF
-	TRBJ2-5	TRBV12-3/TRBV12-4	TRBD2	TGTGCTAGCAGTCCTGACGGCGGGAGTGGGGAGATCCAGTACTTC	CASSPDGGSGEIQYF
-	TRBJ2-2	TRBV4-3	-	TGCGCCAACAGCCCCTCCTCAAGCAGGGCGAACACCGGGGAGATGTTTTTT	CANSPSSSRANTGEMFF
once	TRBJ2-1	TRBV11-2	-	TGTGCAAGCACCATCCCCGGAGCCGTGGGTGAGCAGTTCTTC	CASTIPGAVGEQFF
-	TRBJ1-1	TRBV6-2/TRBV6-3	-	TGTGCCAGCTGTCCCCGAGCTGGCTTTTTTGGATACACTGAAGCTTTCTTT	CASCPRAGFFGYTEAFF
-	TRBJ1-1	TRBV29-1	TRBD1	TGCAGCGTTGGACAGGGGGGTCAAGAAGTTTTATTT	CSVGQGGQEVLF
-	TRBJ2-2	TRBV6-2/TRBV6-3	TRBD1	TGTGCCGGCAGGGGATCAGGGGGTACCGGGGAGCTGTTTTTT	CAGRGSGGTGELFF
medium-sized	TRBJ1-1	TRBV28	-	TGTGCCAGCAGTTTCGGGGCTCCCTATCCGGTTTTGAACACTGAAGCTTTCTTT	CASSFGAPYPVLNTEAFF
-	TRBJ2-7	TRBV6-6	-	TGTGCCAACAGATTAACAGAGGGCGCGCCCTACGAGCAGTACTTC	CANRLTEGAPYEQYF
many	TRBJ2-5	TRBV10-2	TRBD2	TGCGCCAGCAGTGAGTGGAGCGGGGGGGCCGGGGAGACCCAGTACTTC	CASSEWSGGAGETQYF
-	TRBJ2-4	TRBV4-3	-	TGTGCCAACAGCCAAGGTATTGGGGAATTGGGTCAAAACATTCAGTACTTC	CANSQGIGELGQNIQYF
-	TRBJ1-1	TRBV6-1	-	TGTGTCAGTAGTGAAGCGCAGTTCCAGAACACTGAAGCTTTCTTT	CVSSEAQFQNTEAFF
-	TRBJ1-1	TRBV4-1	TRBD1	TGCGCCTGCAGTCATGGGGACAGGAACACTGAAGCTTTCTTT	CACSHGDRNTEAFF
many	TRBJ1-1	TRBV7-9	TRBD1	TGTGCCAGCAGCTTACAAGGAGGGGGCGGAGCTGGGGCTTTCTTT	CASSLQGGGGAGAFF
once	TRBJ2-7	TRBV6-1	-	TGTGCCAGCAGTGATGACAGCGTTACTACGGCGCAGTACTTC	CASSDDSVTTAQYF
-	TRBJ1-1	TRBV12-3/TRBV12-4	TRBD1	TGTGTCATACAGGGGGGCGACACCGAAGCTTTCTTT	CVIQGGDTEAFF
-	TRBJ2-7	TRBV11-2	-	TGTGCCAGTAGCTTCAGCCCCTACGAACAGTACTTC	CASSFSPYEQYF
once	TRBJ2-7	TRBV12-3/TRBV12-4	-	TGTGCCAGCAGCCACTGGGGTAGGGGTTACGAGCAGTACTTC	CASSHWGRGYEQYF
-	TRBJ1-1	TRBV6-5	TRBD1	TGTGCCAGCAATTACAGGGGGAACACTGATGCTTTCTTT	CASNYRGNTDAFF
-	TRBJ2-2	TRBV11-1	TRBD1	TGTGCCAGCATCTCCTCGACAGGGGTGAACACCGGGGAGCTGTTTTTT	CASISSTGVNTGELFF
-	TRBJ2-5	TRBV6-5	TRBD1	TGTGCCAGCAGACGGACAGGGGGTCAAAAGGCCCAGCACTTC	CASRRTGGQKAQHF
once	TRBJ1-1	TRBV20-1	TRBD1	TGCAGTGCTAGAGATATTGAGGGACAGGAGACTTTCTTT	CSARDIEGQETFF
medium-sized	TRBJ1-3	TRBV11-2	TRBD1	TGTGCCAGCAGCTCAGACAGGGGGCGTCCCGGAAACACCATATATTTT	CASSSDRGRPGNTIYF
-	TRBJ1-1	TRBV6-2/TRBV6-3	-	TGTGTCAGCAGTCATGGCCGGGGCGACACTGAAGCTTTCTTT	CVSSHGRGDTEAFF
-	TRBJ2-7	TRBV7-8	-	TGTGCCAGCTGTGGGAACCCGGGCCTTAATTACGAGCAGTACTTC	CASCGNPGLNYEQYF
-	TRBJ2-5	TRBV12-3/TRBV12-4	-	TGTGCCAGCAGTCCCGACGGTGGTAGTGGGGATACCCAGTACTTC	CASSPDGGSGDTQYF
-	TRBJ2-3	TRBV29-1	-	TGCAGCGCGACTACGTCAATCGATATGCAGTATTTT	CSATTSIDMQYF
many	TRBJ2-7	TRBV20-1	TRBD2	TGCAGTGCTAGCTCGAGCGGGAGGGCCTCCTACGAGCAGTACTTC	CSASSSGRASYEQYF
many	TRBJ1-2	TRBV28	-	TGTGCCAGCAGTTTGGGGGACCCCTACTATGGCTACACCTTC	CASSLGDPYYGYTF
once	TRBJ1-1	TRBV12-3/TRBV12-4	TRBD1	TGTGCCAGCGGGACAGGGGGGCGGAACACTGAAGCTCTCTTT	CASGTGGRNTEALF
many	TRBJ1-2	TRBV28	-	TGTGCCAGCAGCACCCAAGCGGGCAGCTATGGCTACACCTTC	CASSTQAGSYGYTF
few	TRBJ2-3	TRBV7-2	-	TGTGCTAGCAGCCCTAAGTGGAGAGTTCATGAGGACACAGATACGCAGTATTTT	CASSPKWRVHEDTDTQYF
-	TRBJ1-1	TRBV11-2	-	TGTGCCGGCAACCCCGGTCGACAGAACACTGAAGTTTTCTTT	CAGNPGRQNTEVFF